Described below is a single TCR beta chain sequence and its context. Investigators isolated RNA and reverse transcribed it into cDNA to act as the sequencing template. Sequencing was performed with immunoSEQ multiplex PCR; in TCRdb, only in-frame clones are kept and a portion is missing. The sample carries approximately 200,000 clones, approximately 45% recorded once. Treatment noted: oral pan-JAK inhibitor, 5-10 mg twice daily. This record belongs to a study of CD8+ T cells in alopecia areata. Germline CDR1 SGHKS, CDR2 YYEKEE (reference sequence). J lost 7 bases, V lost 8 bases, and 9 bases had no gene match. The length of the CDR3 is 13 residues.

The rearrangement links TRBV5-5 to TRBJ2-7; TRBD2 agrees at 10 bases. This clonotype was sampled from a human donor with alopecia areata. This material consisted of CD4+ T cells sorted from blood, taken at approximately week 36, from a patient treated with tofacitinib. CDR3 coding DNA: TGTGCCAGTGGACTAGCGGCTTACGAAGAGCAGTACTTC. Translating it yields CASGLAAYEEQYF.